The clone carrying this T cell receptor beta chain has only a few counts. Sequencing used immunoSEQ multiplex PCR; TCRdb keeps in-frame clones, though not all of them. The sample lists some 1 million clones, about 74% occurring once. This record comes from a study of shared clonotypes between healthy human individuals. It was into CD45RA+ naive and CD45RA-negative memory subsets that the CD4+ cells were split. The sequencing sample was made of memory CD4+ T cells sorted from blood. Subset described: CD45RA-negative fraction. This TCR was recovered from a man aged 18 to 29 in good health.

The CDR3 loop reads CASSGRRGTVSYEQYF. CDR3 nucleotides: TGTGCCAGCAGTGGACGGCGCGGGACAGTATCCTACGAGCAGTACTTC. J is TRBJ2-7 and V is TRBV6-1; D is perhaps TRBD1 (7 bases). The V and J ends lost 4 bases and 1 base respectively, with 17 bases between them. Germline CDR1 reads MNHNS; CDR2 reads SASEGT. The CDR3 contains 16 residues.